The following is a T cell receptor beta chain sequence with its context. What it recognizes is unknown. This CDR3 comprises 15 residues. Germline V CDR1 and CDR2: MNHNY, SVGAGI (reference sequence). Trimming removed 7 bases from V and 0 bases from J, with 13 bases in between. Healthy individuals of Caucasian origin from Russia, aged roughly 6 to 95, served as donors. Every sample had a minimum of 6.5 million PBMCs isolated. A second PCR, run for about 7 to 11 cycles, used a sample-barcoded 5' primer plus a J-beta primer mix. The template-switch adaptor was a 5' adaptor with 12 random nucleotides. It tagged each cDNA molecule. TCRdb re-called the 5' RACE reads with MiXCR, one entry per CDR3 protein. The data show 980,000 or so distinct CDR3 sequences, 45% to 50% seen once. This sample was included in a study of blood T cells in healthy people across ages. Study-level results: The unsorted PBMCs prevented any conclusive comparison of naive versus antigen-experienced cells.

This TCR was sampled from a man aged 25 to 40 in good health. The chain links TRBV6-6 to TRBJ2-1; D not resolved. The sequencing sample was made of blood. The CDR3 reads CASNPTRDSYNEQFF. The CDR3 nucleotides read TGTGCCAGCAACCCGACCCGAGACTCCTACAATGAGCAGTTCTTC.